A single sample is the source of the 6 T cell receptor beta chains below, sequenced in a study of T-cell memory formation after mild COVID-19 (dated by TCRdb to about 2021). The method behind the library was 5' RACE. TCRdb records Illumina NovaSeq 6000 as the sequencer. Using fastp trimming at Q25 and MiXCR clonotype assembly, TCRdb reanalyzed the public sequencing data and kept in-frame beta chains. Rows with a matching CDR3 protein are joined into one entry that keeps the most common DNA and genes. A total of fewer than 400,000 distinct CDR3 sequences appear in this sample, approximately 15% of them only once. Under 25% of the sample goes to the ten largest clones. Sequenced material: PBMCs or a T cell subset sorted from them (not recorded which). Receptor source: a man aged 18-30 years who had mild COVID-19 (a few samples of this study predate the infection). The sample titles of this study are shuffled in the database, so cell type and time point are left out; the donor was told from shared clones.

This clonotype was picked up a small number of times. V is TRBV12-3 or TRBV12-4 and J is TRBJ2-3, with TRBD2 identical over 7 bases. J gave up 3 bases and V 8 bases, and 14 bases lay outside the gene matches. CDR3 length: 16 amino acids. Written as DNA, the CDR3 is TGTGCCAGCGATCAGCTGGGGCGGACTAGGACAGATACGCAGTATTTT. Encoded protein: CASDQLGRTRTDTQYF.

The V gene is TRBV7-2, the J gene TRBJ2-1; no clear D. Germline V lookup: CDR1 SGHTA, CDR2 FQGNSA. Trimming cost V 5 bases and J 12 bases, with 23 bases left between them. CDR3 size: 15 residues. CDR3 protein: CASSPWISTRSVQFF. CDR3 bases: TGTGCCAGCAGCCCCTGGATTTCGACCCGTTCGGTGCAGTTCTTC.

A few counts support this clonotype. CDR3 nucleotide sequence: TGTGCCAGCAGACGTGGACGGTCTGACGGCGGCGACTATGGCTACACCTTC. Its translation: CASRRGRSDGGDYGYTF. The chain combines TRBV6-6 with TRBJ1-2; no firm D call. The CDR3 is 17 amino acids. The V and J ends lost 6 bases and 3 bases respectively, with 23 bases between them. The germline gives CDR1 MNHNY, CDR2 SVGAGI (reference sequence).

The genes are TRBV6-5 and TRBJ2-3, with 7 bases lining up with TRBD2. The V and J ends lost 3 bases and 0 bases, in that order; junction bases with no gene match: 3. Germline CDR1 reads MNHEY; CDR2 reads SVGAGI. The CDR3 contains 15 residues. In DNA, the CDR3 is TGTGCCAGCAGTTATGCGGGGGAGAGCACAGATACGCAGTATTTT. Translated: CASSYAGESTDTQYF.

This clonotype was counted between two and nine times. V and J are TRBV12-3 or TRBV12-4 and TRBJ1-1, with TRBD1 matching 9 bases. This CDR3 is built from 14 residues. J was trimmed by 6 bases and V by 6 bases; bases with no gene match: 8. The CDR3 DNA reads TGTGCCAGCAGCCCGGGACAGGGTTTTTCTGAAGCTTTCTTT. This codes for CASSPGQGFSEAFF.

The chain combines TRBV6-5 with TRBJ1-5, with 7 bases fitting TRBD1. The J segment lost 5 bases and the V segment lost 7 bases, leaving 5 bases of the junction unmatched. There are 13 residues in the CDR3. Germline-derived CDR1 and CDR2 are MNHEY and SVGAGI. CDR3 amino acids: CASTDRVDQPQHF. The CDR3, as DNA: TGTGCCAGCACCGACAGGGTAGATCAGCCCCAGCATTTT.